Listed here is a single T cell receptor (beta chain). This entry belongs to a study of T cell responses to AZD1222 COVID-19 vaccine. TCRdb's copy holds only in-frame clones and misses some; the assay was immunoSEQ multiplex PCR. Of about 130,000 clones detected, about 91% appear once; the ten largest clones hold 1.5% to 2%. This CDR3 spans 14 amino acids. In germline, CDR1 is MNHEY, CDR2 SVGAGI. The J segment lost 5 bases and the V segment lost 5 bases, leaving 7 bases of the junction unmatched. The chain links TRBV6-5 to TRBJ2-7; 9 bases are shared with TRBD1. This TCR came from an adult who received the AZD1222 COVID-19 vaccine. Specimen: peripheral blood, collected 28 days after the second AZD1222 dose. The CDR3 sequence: CASSPRTGAHEQYF. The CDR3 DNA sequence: TGTGCCAGCAGTCCACGGACAGGGGCCCACGAGCAGTACTTC.